The rows below give T cell receptor beta chains drawn from one sample of a study of T cell repertoires and HLA-DP antigens. Assay used: immunoSEQ multiplex PCR; TCRdb lists only in-frame clones, some missing. The profile shows around 100,000 clones, over 90% of them singletons. Their antigens are not known. Material: CD4+ T cells from PBMCs. The source of these receptors is a woman aged 18-29 years in good health and CMV-seronegative. The CDR3 runs from the conserved cysteine through the conserved F or W. Each record gives: clone size, D gene, V gene, J gene, CDR3 DNA, CDR3 protein. D genes are given only for firm matches. Size is stated for part of the rows, as once, few or many counts, or as a class when the clone is expanded.

NA	NA	TRBV7-8	TRBJ2-3	TGTGCCAGCAGCCAACAGGGAGGTACGCAGTATTTT	CASSQQGGTQYF
NA	TRBD2	TRBV29-1	TRBJ2-7	TGCAGCGTCCATAAGGGGACTAGCGGGGCCGTCTCCTACGAGCAGTACTTC	CSVHKGTSGAVSYEQYF
NA	NA	TRBV6-1	TRBJ2-1	TGTGCCAGCAGGGCGAGCGGGTCCTACAATGAGCAGTTCTTC	CASRASGSYNEQFF
NA	NA	TRBV15	TRBJ2-7	TGTGCCACCAGCAGAGTGGGAGAAGGGTACGAGCAGTACTTC	CATSRVGEGYEQYF
NA	TRBD1	TRBV28	TRBJ1-2	TGTGCCAGCAGTTTCGGGGACAGGGCTTCCTATGGCTACACCTTC	CASSFGDRASYGYTF
few	NA	TRBV7-9	TRBJ1-1	TGTGCCAGCACCCTAACCAGGACTGAAGCTTTCTTT	CASTLTRTEAFF
NA	NA	TRBV6-1	TRBJ2-5	TGTGCCAGCAGTGGTTGGACAGCCCAGTACTTC	CASSGWTAQYF
NA	NA	TRBV11-3	TRBJ2-2	TGTGCCAGCAGCTCGGGGGCCGGGACAGTAAACACCGGGGAGCTGTTTTTT	CASSSGAGTVNTGELFF
NA	TRBD1	TRBV5-8	TRBJ2-4	TGTGCCAGCAGCTTGGAACAGGGGGCGACCAAAAACATTCAGTACTTC	CASSLEQGATKNIQYF
once	TRBD1	TRBV2	TRBJ2-3	TGTGCCAGCAGTGTACAGGGGGAGAGGGGAGATACGCAGTATTTT	CASSVQGERGDTQYF
NA	NA	TRBV7-6	TRBJ2-7	TGTGCCAGCAGCGCCCAGGGCGGTCTAGTATACGAGCAGTACTTC	CASSAQGGLVYEQYF
NA	NA	TRBV10-3	TRBJ2-1	TGTGCCATCAGTGAGGGTAGTACCGGCAATGAGCAGTTCTTC	CAISEGSTGNEQFF
NA	NA	TRBV30	TRBJ1-5	TGTGCCTGGAGTGTACGACAGGTCAATCAGCCCCAGCATTTT	CAWSVRQVNQPQHF
NA	TRBD1	TRBV7-8	TRBJ1-5	TGTGCCAGCAGCTCGGACAGGGTGAAGTGGAGTCAGCCCCAGCATTTT	CASSSDRVKWSQPQHF
NA	TRBD1	TRBV19	TRBJ1-2	TGTGCCAGTAGTCTAGGACAGGGGGATGGCTACACCTTC	CASSLGQGDGYTF
NA	NA	TRBV6-1	TRBJ1-5	TGTGCCAGCGCTTCCGAGGTGGGGAATCAGCCCCAGCATTTT	CASASEVGNQPQHF
NA	NA	TRBV2	TRBJ2-1	TGTGCCAGCAGGCAAAACTCCTACAATGAGCAGTTCTTC	CASRQNSYNEQFF
NA	NA	TRBV5-1	TRBJ1-1	TGCGCCAGTGGACTGGGACAAAGGAAAACTGAAGCTTTCTTT	CASGLGQRKTEAFF
NA	TRBD1	TRBV5-1	TRBJ2-1	TGCGCCAGCAGCGACAACTCGGGACAGGGCGCCAGTGAGCAGTTCTTC	CASSDNSGQGASEQFF
NA	TRBD2	TRBV18	TRBJ2-3	TGTGCCAGCTCACGGGGACTAGCGGGAGTGGATACGCAGTATTTT	CASSRGLAGVDTQYF
NA	TRBD2	TRBV27	TRBJ2-2	TGTGCCAGCGGAACTCCGGGACTACTCCACACCGGGGAGCTGTTTTTT	CASGTPGLLHTGELFF
NA	TRBD1	TRBV5-1	TRBJ2-1	TGCGCCAGCAGCTTGGCCGGACAGGGCTACAATGAGCAGTTCTTC	CASSLAGQGYNEQFF
NA	NA	TRBV4-3	TRBJ2-2	TGCGCCAGCAGCCAAGATTTGGGGGGGGCCCGAGCCGGGGAGCTGTTTTTT	CASSQDLGGARAGELFF
NA	NA	TRBV5-6	TRBJ1-6	TGTGCCAGCAGCCCCCGGTCTCCTCTGGATTCACCCCTCCACTTT	CASSPRSPLDSPLHF
NA	NA	TRBV9	TRBJ2-3	TGTGCCAGCAGCGTAGCGGGAATTAGCACAGATACGCAGTATTTT	CASSVAGISTDTQYF
NA	TRBD2	TRBV7-8	TRBJ2-7	TGTGCCAGCAGCTCGACTAGCGGGATTTACGAGCAGTACTTC	CASSSTSGIYEQYF
NA	NA	TRBV27	TRBJ1-3	TGTGCCAGCAGGCAGGGCAGCGGAAACACCATATATTTT	CASRQGSGNTIYF
NA	NA	TRBV29-1	TRBJ2-6	TGCAGCGCCCATTCACCACAGGGCGCTGGGGCCAACGTCCTGACTTTC	CSAHSPQGAGANVLTF
NA	TRBD1	TRBV9	TRBJ1-4	TGTGCCAGCAGCAACGACAGGGGAAGTGACAATGAAAAACTGTTTTTT	CASSNDRGSDNEKLFF
NA	NA	TRBV7-9	TRBJ1-2	TGTGCCAGCAGCTTCCGGCCGGGGGATAACTATGGCTACACCTTC	CASSFRPGDNYGYTF
NA	TRBD2	TRBV5-4	TRBJ2-5	TGTGCCAGCAGCGGACGAGCGGGAGGTCCCGGGGAGACCCAGTACTTC	CASSGRAGGPGETQYF
NA	NA	TRBV2	TRBJ1-3	TGTGCCAGCAGTGTAAGGTCTGGAAACACCATATATTTT	CASSVRSGNTIYF
NA	NA	TRBV6-1	TRBJ2-7	TGTGCCACCGAACGTGGGTTCTACGAGCAGTACTTC	CATERGFYEQYF
NA	NA	TRBV18	TRBJ2-3	TGTGCCAGCTCACCGCTAGCTTCGTCTAGCACAGATACGCAGTATTTT	CASSPLASSSTDTQYF
NA	TRBD1	TRBV27	TRBJ1-6	TGTGCCAGCAGTCCGGGACAGGTTAATTCACCCCTCCACTTT	CASSPGQVNSPLHF
few	NA	TRBV2	TRBJ1-5	TGTGCCAGCCAAGCGGACAGAGGGTGGAATCAGCCCCAGCATTTT	CASQADRGWNQPQHF
NA	NA	TRBV4-2	TRBJ1-5	TGTGCCAGCAGCCAAGATCTCATCGCCCTCGAAAGGCAGCCCCAGCATTTT	CASSQDLIALERQPQHF
NA	TRBD1	TRBV10-3	TRBJ1-6	TGTGCCATCAGTGAGTCACAGGGGGGCTATAATTCACCCCTCCACTTT	CAISESQGGYNSPLHF
NA	NA	TRBV11-2	TRBJ2-1	TGTGCCAGCAGCTTAGATTGGAGACAGGTATCAATTAATCGGGTGAATGAGCAGTTCTTC	CASSLDWRQVSINRVNEQFF